These 10 T cell receptor beta chains were all obtained from the same sample, sequenced in a study of blood T cells in healthy people across ages. For the second PCR, which ran for 7 to 11 cycles, a sample-barcoded 5' primer and a J-beta primer mix were used. TCRdb analysed the 5' RACE reads with MiXCR anew, one entry per CDR3 protein. Of about 780,000 distinct CDR3 sequences in the sample, more than 35% were seen once. Input material: blood. Receptors were obtained from a man at least 80 years old in good health.

The V call is TRBV7-8, the J call TRBJ2-1, with TRBD2 identical over 13 bases. The CDR3 totals 15 residues. J gave up 9 bases and V 4 bases, and 6 bases lay outside the gene matches. Germline V gives CDR1 SGHVS, CDR2 FQNEAQ. CDR3 region: CASSYTSGRALEQFF. DNA for the CDR3: TGTGCCAGCAGCTACACTAGCGGGAGGGCCCTTGAGCAGTTCTTC.

The J gene is TRBJ2-3, the V gene TRBV15; D perhaps matches TRBD1 (5 bases). Germline V gene sequence: CDR1 LNHNV, CDR2 YYDKDF (reference sequence). The CDR3 is made up of 14 amino acids. Trimming removed 1 base at V and 5 bases at J, with 10 bases between. The CDR3 region has the DNA TGTGCCACCAGCAGAGGGGGCGGAGTAGATACGCAGTATTTT. Translated, it gives CATSRGGGVDTQYF.

Comment on this clonotype: A read error may be the cause here, since a much bigger clone is one base away. The chain combines TRBV3-1 with TRBJ2-7; 9 bases agree with TRBD1. The CDR3 length is 14 residues. Germline CDR1 LGHDT, CDR2 YNNKEL (reference sequence). CDR3 loop: CVSSQGTGTYEQYF. In DNA, the CDR3 is TGTGTCAGCAGCCAAGGGACAGGGACCTACGAGCAGTACTTC.

The V and J genes are TRBV9 and TRBJ2-1; TRBD2 might be the D (6 bases). Germline CDR1 SGDLS, CDR2 YYNGEE. Trimming pared 0 bases from V and 8 bases from J, leaving 15 bases between. The CDR3 covers 15 residues. The CDR3: CASSVVGSPGDEQFF. In DNA form, the CDR3 reads TGTGCCAGCAGCGTAGTAGGCAGCCCGGGGGATGAGCAGTTCTTC.

The CDR3 protein is CASSLHRDTQYF. The CDR3 nucleotides read TGTGCCAGCAGCTTACACCGAGATACGCAGTATTTT. The gene calls are TRBV5-6 and TRBJ2-3; the D is unclear. Per germline, CDR1 SGHDT and CDR2 YYEEEE. Trimming cost V 2 bases and J 5 bases, with 6 bases left between them. CDR3 length equals 12 residues.

The V gene is TRBV11-1, the J gene TRBJ2-1; 7 bases map to TRBD1. Unmatched junction bases numbered 2, after V lost 6 bases and J lost 0 bases. Looked up from germline, CDR1 is SGHAT and CDR2 is FQDESV (reference sequence). This CDR3 region has 14 residues. The CDR3 coding sequence is TGTGCCAGCAGTGACAGGGACTCCTACAATGAGCAGTTCTTC. Translated, it gives CASSDRDSYNEQFF.

V is TRBV29-1 and J is TRBJ2-3, with 12 bases aligning to TRBD2. Germline V gene lookup returns CDR1 SQVTM and CDR2 ANQGSEA. V lost 1 base, J lost 1 base, and 6 bases stayed unmatched. This CDR3 is built from 17 residues. The CDR3 DNA follows: TGCAGCGTTGAAGGACTAGCGGGAGCTTTAGGCACAGATACGCAGTATTTT. Translation gives CSVEGLAGALGTDTQYF.

The sample holds many counts of this clonotype. The chain carries TRBV7-8 and TRBJ2-7; D is uncertain. Germline CDR1 SGHVS, CDR2 FQNEAQ. The CDR3 runs 16 residues. V lost 5 bases to trimming and J lost 0 bases, with 17 bases between them. CDR3 region: CASSQKQTPSSYEQYF. In nucleotides, the CDR3 is TGTGCCAGCAGCCAGAAACAGACCCCGAGCTCCTACGAGCAGTACTTC.

V usage is TRBV28 and J usage is TRBJ2-6; D gene uncertain. This CDR3 has 19 residues. Germline V lookup: CDR1 MDHEN, CDR2 SYDVKM. Trimming cost V 5 bases and J 0 bases, with 20 bases left between them. The CDR3 DNA is TGTGCCAGCAGTCGTCCCGGGCTCTGGGCCGGCTCTGGGGCCAACGTCCTGACTTTC. Protein: CASSRPGLWAGSGANVLTF. Full variable domain (missing parts from reference TRBV28 and TRBJ2-6): DVKVTQSSRYLVKRTGEKVFLECVQDMDHENMFWYRQDPGLGLRLIYFSYDVKMKEKGDIPEGYSVSREKKERFSLILESASTNQTSMYLCASSRPGLWAGSGANVLTFGAGSRLTVL.

On this clonotype itself: Given a much more abundant clone one base away, this may be a read error. V usage is TRBV5-1 and J usage is TRBJ2-5; D possibly matches TRBD1 or TRBD2 (5 bases each). Near its end, the DNA agrees better with TRBJ2-7, so the J call may be wrong. This CDR3 comprises 13 residues. CDR1 is SGHRS and CDR2 is YFSETQ in the germline V gene. CDR3 residues: CASSVRGDHEQYF. CDR3 DNA: TGCGCCAGCAGCGTGCGAGGGGACCACGAGCAGTACTTC.